Each of the 17 T cell receptor beta chains below was sequenced from the same sample in a study of blood T cells in healthy people across ages. Combining a sample-barcoded 5' primer with a J-beta primer mix, a second PCR ran for roughly 6 to 12 cycles. MiXCR, run by TCRdb on the 5' RACE reads, gives a single entry per CDR3 protein. This repertoire shows roughly 800,000 distinct CDR3 sequences, 25% found once; its top ten account for under 4.5%. These data also formed part of another study, on T cells of mothers and their children.

Sequenced input: blood. The receptors shown here come from a boy aged 5-17 years in good health.

The table lists this clonotype with a count of one. This chain joins TRBV12-3 or TRBV12-4 and TRBJ2-1; 13 bases are shared with TRBD2. The CDR3 extends over 18 amino acids. V lost 4 bases and J lost 4; bases outside the gene matches: 10. CDR3 amino acids: CASSSRRTSGSGYNEQFF. In nucleotides, the CDR3 is TGTGCCAGCAGTTCCCGCAGGACTAGCGGGAGTGGATACAATGAGCAGTTCTTC.

A remark on this clonotype: The junction shows a germline mismatch at one end, possibly a read error. In DNA, the CDR3 is TGCAGCGTTGTAGGAGGGTCTGGGGCCAACATCCTGACTTTC. It specifies CSVVGGSGANILTF. The chain is built from TRBV29-1 and TRBJ2-6; maybe TRBD2 (6 bases). Germline loops: CDR1 SQVTM, CDR2 ANQGSEA. The CDR3 is 14 residues long. The full variable domain, completed using reference TRBV29-1 and TRBJ2-6, is SAVISQKPSRDICQRGTSLTIQCQVDSQVTMMFWYRQQPGQSLTLIATANQGSEATYESGFVIDKFPISRPNLTFSTLTVSNMSPEDSSIYLCSVVGGSGANILTFGAGSRLTVL.

This chain uses TRBV4-2 with TRBJ2-5; 8 bases line up with TRBD1. The last part of the DNA fits TRBJ2-1 better; the J call may be wrong. Germline CDR1 reads LGHNA; CDR2 reads YNFKEQ. The CDR3 is 14 residues long. The DNA for the CDR3 is TGTGCCAGCAGCGCCTGGAACACAGGGGGGGAGCAGTTCTTC. Its protein product is CASSAWNTGGEQFF.

Here the CDR3 reads CASRDFWGENTEAFF. CDR3 nucleotide sequence: TGTGCCAGCAGGGACTTTTGGGGTGAGAACACTGAAGCTTTCTTT. The genes are TRBV2 and TRBJ1-1; D remains unclear. In germline, CDR1 is SNHLY, CDR2 FYNNEI. V gave up 6 bases and J gave up 1 base, with 15 bases separating them. The CDR3 contains 15 residues.

The chain's CDR3 is CATSRYGTDTVDTQYF. The CDR3 region has the DNA TGTGCCACCAGCAGATACGGGACAGATACTGTAGATACGCAGTATTTT. The chain is built from TRBV15 and TRBJ2-3; 7 bases are shared with TRBD1. After removal of 2 bases from V and 5 bases from J, the junction contained 10 bases not matched to a gene. Germline CDR1 is LNHNV and CDR2 is YYDKDF (reference sequence). This CDR3 has 16 residues.

The chain combines TRBV7-9 with TRBJ2-4; 8 bases fit TRBD2. Germline CDR1 reads SEHNR; CDR2 reads FQNEAQ (reference sequence). This CDR3 comprises 16 residues. The trim removed 4 bases at V and 5 bases at J, leaving 10 bases unmatched. The CDR3 DNA reads TGTGCCAGCAGCTCCCTTAGCGGGACTATAGAAAACATTCAGTACTTC. It is translated as CASSSLSGTIENIQYF.

The sample holds a few counts of this clonotype. The chain uses TRBV9 and TRBJ2-2; D could derive from TRBD1 or TRBD2 (6 bases each). The CDR3 covers 17 residues. Germline values: CDR1 SGDLS, CDR2 YYNGEE. With 0 bases removed from V and 1 base from J, the gap between germline ends came to 13 bases. CDR3 in amino acids: CASSVELEGGNTGELFF. In DNA form, the CDR3 reads TGTGCCAGCAGCGTAGAATTGGAGGGGGGGAACACCGGGGAGCTGTTTTTT.

Only one count was recorded for this clonotype. The rearrangement links TRBV30 to TRBJ2-3; D remains ambiguous. Germline values: CDR1 GTSNPN, CDR2 SVGIG (reference sequence). Trimming shortened V by 4 bases and J by 4 bases, and 9 bases separated the two germline ends. The CDR3 extends over 12 amino acids. CDR3 DNA sequence: TGTGCCTGGACGAACAACGCAGATACGCAGTATTTT. This codes for CAWTNNADTQYF.

This chain connects TRBV5-1 to TRBJ2-1; D call uncertain. The assigned J gene may be wrong: the sequence end matches TRBJ2-5 better. This CDR3 contains 13 residues. Germline values: CDR1 SGHRS, CDR2 YFSETQ. The CDR3 protein is CASSSYISETQYF. The CDR3 bases are TGCGCCAGCAGCTCGTATATTTCGGAGACCCAGTACTTC.

The V call is TRBV6-2 or TRBV6-3, the J call TRBJ2-7; 7 bases fit TRBD1. V gave up 1 base and J gave up 2 bases; unmatched junction bases: 5. This CDR3 spans 15 amino acids. Germline V gene data show CDR1 as MNHEY and CDR2 as SVGEGT. As DNA, the CDR3 is TGTGCCAGCAGTTACTTCGGACAGGAGACCTACGAGCAGTACTTC. As protein: CASSYFGQETYEQYF.

V and J are TRBV28 and TRBJ2-1; 15 bases are shared with TRBD2. V shed 6 bases, J shed 11 bases, and the junction held 5 bases outside the gene matches. Looked up from germline, CDR1 is MDHEN and CDR2 is SYDVKM. The CDR3 is 14 residues long. Written as DNA, the CDR3 is TGTGCCAGCAGATGGACTAGCGGGGGGGTTAAGCAGTTCTTC. It translates to CASRWTSGGVKQFF.

This clonotype was counted only a few times. The chain employs TRBV6-5 and TRBJ2-3; the match to TRBD2 covers 8 bases. From germline, CDR1 is MNHEY and CDR2 SVGAGI. The CDR3 contains 14 residues. V lost 5 bases, J lost 6 bases, and 7 bases stayed unmatched. CDR3 sequence: CASSPWGGGDTQYF. In DNA form, the CDR3 reads TGTGCCAGCAGTCCCTGGGGCGGGGGGGATACGCAGTATTTT.

This clonotype was counted between two and nine times. One junction end does not reproduce the germline sequence, and a read error may be involved. V gene TRBV25-1 combines with J gene TRBJ1-3; no firm D call. Germline loops: CDR1 MGHDK, CDR2 SYGVNS. This CDR3 is built from 14 residues. The CDR3 protein is CASSEAVSGNAIYF. The CDR3 DNA follows: TGTGCCAGCAGTGAAGCGGTCTCTGGAAACGCCATATATTTT.

The chain uses TRBV7-2 and TRBJ1-2; TRBD1 might be the D (6 bases). The CDR3 totals 18 residues. Trimming stripped 5 bases from V and 7 bases from J, with 29 bases between. Germline CDR1 is SGHTA and CDR2 is FQGNSA. CDR3 sequence reads: CASSPSGGQSNYGFGYTF. In nucleotides, the CDR3 is TGTGCCAGCAGCCCGTCGGGGGGACAAAGTAACTATGGCTTTGGCTACACCTTC.

This sequence joins TRBV7-9 and TRBJ2-7; no firm D call. The CDR3 totals 16 residues. V was pared by 5 bases and J by 0 bases, with 17 bases between. CDR1 and CDR2 (germline): SEHNR, FQNEAQ (reference sequence). The chain's CDR3 is CASSPLGGLLSYEQYF. DNA for the CDR3: TGTGCCAGCAGCCCCCTGGGTGGTCTCCTCTCCTACGAGCAGTACTTC.

This clonotype was counted a few times. The chain carries TRBV9 and TRBJ2-5, with 9 nucleotides matching TRBD2. This CDR3 region has 18 residues. Losses at the gene ends were 0 bases for V and 2 bases for J; bases not matched to a gene: 11. Germline V gene data show CDR1 as SGDLS and CDR2 as YYNGEE. The CDR3 sequence is CASSVATSGSSYQETQYF. CDR3 DNA sequence: TGTGCCAGCAGCGTAGCTACTAGCGGGTCATCTTATCAAGAGACCCAGTACTTC.

This clonotype was seen a handful of times. The chain links TRBV5-1 to TRBJ2-5; maybe TRBD1 (5 bases). CDR3 length: 15 residues. Trimming cost V 4 bases and J 3 bases, with 16 bases left between them. CDR1 and CDR2 from the germline V gene are SGHRS and YFSETQ. CDR3 sequence (DNA): TGCGCCAGCAGCCTAAACGGACACCCCGAAGAGACCCAGTACTTC. This translates into CASSLNGHPEETQYF.